This T cell receptor (beta chain) was retrieved from a study of control samples from healthy donors and cancer patients. This CDR3 region has 15 residues. CDR1 and CDR2 from the germline V gene are LGHNA and YSLEER. Trimming left V 3 bases short and J 1 base short, with 10 bases between. Sequencing used immunoSEQ multiplex PCR; TCRdb keeps in-frame clones, though not all of them. The table lists 150,000 to 200,000 clones, just over 85% of them singletons, with around 1.6% in the top ten. This receptor was taken from a young man in good health. The gene calls are TRBV4-3 and TRBJ2-1; a weak D match, TRBD2 (7 bases). Source material: blood. CDR3 region: CASSQGGASYNEQFF. The CDR3 bases are TGCGCCAGCAGCCAGGGGGGGGCTTCCTACAATGAGCAGTTCTTC.